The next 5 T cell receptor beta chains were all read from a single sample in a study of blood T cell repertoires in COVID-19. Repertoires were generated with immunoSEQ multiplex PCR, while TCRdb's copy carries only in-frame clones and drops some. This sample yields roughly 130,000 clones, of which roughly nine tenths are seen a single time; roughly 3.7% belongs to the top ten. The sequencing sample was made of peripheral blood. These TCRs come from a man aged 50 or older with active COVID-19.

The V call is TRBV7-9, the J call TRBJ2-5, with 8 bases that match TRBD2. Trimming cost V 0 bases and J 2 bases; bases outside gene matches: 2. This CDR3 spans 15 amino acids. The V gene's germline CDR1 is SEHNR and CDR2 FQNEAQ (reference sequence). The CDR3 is CASSLAAGVQETQYF. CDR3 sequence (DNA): TGTGCCAGCAGCTTAGCAGCGGGGGTACAAGAGACCCAGTACTTC.

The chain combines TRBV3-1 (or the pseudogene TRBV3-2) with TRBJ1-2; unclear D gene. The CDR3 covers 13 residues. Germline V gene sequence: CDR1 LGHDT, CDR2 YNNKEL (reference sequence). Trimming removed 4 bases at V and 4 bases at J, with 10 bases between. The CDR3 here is CASSPGTAYGYTF. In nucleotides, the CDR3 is TGTGCCAGCAGCCCAGGAACAGCCTATGGCTACACCTTC.

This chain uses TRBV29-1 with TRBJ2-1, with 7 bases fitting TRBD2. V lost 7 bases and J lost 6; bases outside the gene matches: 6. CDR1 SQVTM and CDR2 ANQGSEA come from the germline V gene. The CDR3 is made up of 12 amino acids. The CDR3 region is CSADGGFNEQFF. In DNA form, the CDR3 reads TGCAGCGCGGACGGGGGGTTCAATGAGCAGTTCTTC.

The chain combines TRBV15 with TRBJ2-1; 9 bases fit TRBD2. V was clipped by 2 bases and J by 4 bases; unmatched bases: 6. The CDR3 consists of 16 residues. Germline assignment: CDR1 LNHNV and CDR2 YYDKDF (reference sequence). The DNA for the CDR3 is TGTGCCACCAGCAGATCTCCTAGCGGGATGTACAATGAGCAGTTCTTC. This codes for CATSRSPSGMYNEQFF.

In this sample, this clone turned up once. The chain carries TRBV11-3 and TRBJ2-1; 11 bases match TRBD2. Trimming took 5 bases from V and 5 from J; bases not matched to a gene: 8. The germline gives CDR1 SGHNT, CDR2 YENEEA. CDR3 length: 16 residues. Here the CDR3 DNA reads TGTGCCAGCAGCCCCTCGACTAGCGGGATCGACAATGAGCAGTTCTTC. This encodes CASSPSTSGIDNEQFF.